These T cell receptor beta chains were read from a single sample in a study of blood T cells in healthy people across ages. TCRdb ran MiXCR on the 5' RACE reads and lists one entry per CDR3 protein. The sample has about 1.8 million distinct CDR3 sequences; around 50% are singletons. The sequenced sample consisted of blood. The source is a woman in her forties in good health. The CDR3 runs from the conserved cysteine through the conserved F or W. A D gene is named only where the DNA matches it firmly. Size is stated for part of the rows, as once, few or many counts, or as a class when the clone is expanded.

TRBD1 . TRBJ1-2 TRBV4-2 TGTGCCAGCAGCCGAGCCGGGACAGAGAGAAACTATGGCTACACCTTC CASSRAGTERNYGYTF
TRBD1 few TRBJ1-2 TRBV4-1 TGCGCCAGCAGCCAAGGGACAGGGGGCAGCTATGGCTACACCTTC CASSQGTGGSYGYTF
TRBD2 few TRBJ2-3 TRBV27 TGTGCCAGCAGCCTGGGTAGAGCGGGGGGCACAGATACGCAGTATTTT CASSLGRAGGTDTQYF
TRBD2 . TRBJ2-1 TRBV7-9 TGTGCCAGCAGCTTAGGGACTAGCGGGGTACGGGATGAGCAGTTCTTC CASSLGTSGVRDEQFF
TRBD2 . TRBJ2-7 TRBV20-1 TGCAGTGCTAGAGATCGGCGCGGGGGGCCTAGGGACTACAATGAGCAGTACTTC CSARDRRGGPRDYNEQYF
. . TRBJ2-5 TRBV6-5 TGTGCCGTCCAGGGGGAGACCCAGTACTTC CAVQGETQYF
. many TRBJ2-1 TRBV7-2 TGTGCCAGCAGCTTAGTAAGGTACACCAATGAGCAGTTCTTC CASSLVRYTNEQFF
TRBD2 few TRBJ2-5 TRBV12-3/TRBV12-4 TGTGCCAGCAGTTTGGGACTAGCGGGGCGCGCGACCCAGTACTTC CASSLGLAGRATQYF
TRBD1 few TRBJ2-5 TRBV3-1 TGTGCCAGCAGCCAGAACAGGGGGCGCAGAGAGACCCAGTACTTC CASSQNRGRRETQYF
TRBD2 few TRBJ2-1 TRBV20-1 TGCAGTGCTAGACCACGGGGGGGCCCCTACAATGAGCAGTTCTTC CSARPRGGPYNEQFF
TRBD2 . TRBJ2-5 TRBV7-8 TGTGCCAGCAGCCCCTGGACTAGCGGTCCAGAGACCCAGTACTTC CASSPWTSGPETQYF
. . TRBJ2-3 TRBV6-6 TGTGCCAGCAGTTACGGTCGAGGAATCACAGATACGCAGTATTTT CASSYGRGITDTQYF
. . TRBJ2-5 TRBV5-4 TGTGCCAGCAGCCCGGCGAGGGCGGGGACCCAAGAGACCCAGTACTTC CASSPARAGTQETQYF
TRBD2 few TRBJ2-1 TRBV20-1 TGCAGTGCTAGAAAAATGAGGTGGGAGGGCGCCTACAATGAGCAGTTCTTC CSARKMRWEGAYNEQFF